Here is one T cell receptor beta chain with its context. The data derive from a study of blood T cell repertoires in COVID-19. Looking at the study overall: Acute and convalescent COVID-19 specimens originated in the United States, Italy and Spain. Nucleic acid was either cDNA or gDNA, and it came from T cells, B-cell-depleted T cells, or PBMCs.

V lost 3 bases, J lost 4 bases, and 2 bases stayed unmatched. Germline assignment: CDR1 SGHTA and CDR2 FQGNSA. The CDR3 is made up of 15 amino acids. Per the study methods: The assay estimated nucleated cells by amplifying reference gene primers. Method: immunoSEQ multiplex PCR; TCRdb's copy keeps in-frame clones and lacks some. V, J and clone size reflect that table, while D and trimming were determined from the DNA. The sample lists 140,000 to 150,000 clones; roughly 90% were seen once. The TCR sequence derives from a man in his sixties with active or convalescent COVID-19. The chain couples TRBV7-2 to TRBJ2-2; 10 bases match TRBD1. The specimen sequenced was peripheral blood. CDR3 DNA sequence: TGTGCCAGCAGCTTCGACAGGGGGCGCACCGGGGAGCTGTTTTTT. It is translated as CASSFDRGRTGELFF.